The sequence of this T cell receptor beta chain was determined in a study of T cell changes during pregnancy in multiple sclerosis. Germline CDR1 MNHNY, CDR2 SVGAGI (reference sequence). J gave up 1 base and V 2 bases, and 2 bases lay outside the gene matches. There are 14 residues in the CDR3. Method: immunoSEQ multiplex PCR; TCRdb's copy keeps in-frame clones and lacks some. This table holds some 22,000 clones, approximately 86% found once. The table lists this clone with a count of one. V is TRBV6-6 and J is TRBJ2-7; 7 nucleotides align to TRBD1. This receptor was identified in a female donor in good health, enrolled as a control in a pregnancy study. The sample in question was CD4+ T cells from peripheral blood mononuclear cells, obtained in the second trimester of pregnancy. The CDR3 DNA follows: TGTGCCAGCAGTTACCCGACAGGGTCCTACGAGCAGTACTTC. Translating it yields CASSYPTGSYEQYF.